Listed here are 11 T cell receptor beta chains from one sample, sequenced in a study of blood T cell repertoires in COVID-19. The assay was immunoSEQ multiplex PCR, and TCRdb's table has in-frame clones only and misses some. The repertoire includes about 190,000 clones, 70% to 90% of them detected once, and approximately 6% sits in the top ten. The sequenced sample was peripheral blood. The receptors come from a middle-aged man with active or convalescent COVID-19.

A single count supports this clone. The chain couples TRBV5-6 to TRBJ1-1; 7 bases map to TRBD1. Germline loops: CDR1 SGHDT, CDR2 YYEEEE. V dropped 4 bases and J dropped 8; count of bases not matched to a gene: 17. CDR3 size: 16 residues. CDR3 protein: CASSPTPGQRRGEAFF. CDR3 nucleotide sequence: TGTGCCAGCAGCCCGACCCCGGGACAGAGGAGGGGCGAAGCTTTCTTT.

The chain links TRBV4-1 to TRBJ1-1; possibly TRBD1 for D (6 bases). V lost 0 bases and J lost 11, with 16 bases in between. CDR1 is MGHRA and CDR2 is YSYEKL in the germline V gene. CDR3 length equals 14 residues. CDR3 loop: CASSQEAGAAGAFF. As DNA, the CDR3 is TGCGCCAGCAGCCAAGAGGCAGGGGCCGCCGGGGCTTTCTTT.

The CDR3 nucleotides read TGTGCCAGCAGTTACTGGCAGGGAAGTTACGGCTACACCTTC. Translating gives CASSYWQGSYGYTF. The genes are TRBV6-2 or TRBV6-3 and TRBJ1-2, with a possible D match to TRBD1 (5 bases). The germline gives CDR1 MNHEY, CDR2 SVGEGT. The V gene lost 1 base and the J gene lost 8 bases, with 14 bases spanning the gap. This CDR3 region has 14 residues.

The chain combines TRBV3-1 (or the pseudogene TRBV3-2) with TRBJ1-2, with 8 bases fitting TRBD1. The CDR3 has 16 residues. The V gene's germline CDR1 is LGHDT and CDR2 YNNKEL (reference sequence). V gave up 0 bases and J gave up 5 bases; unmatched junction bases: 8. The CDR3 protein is CASSQDSGQGIYGYTF. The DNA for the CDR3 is TGTGCCAGCAGCCAAGATTCCGGACAGGGCATTTATGGCTACACCTTC.

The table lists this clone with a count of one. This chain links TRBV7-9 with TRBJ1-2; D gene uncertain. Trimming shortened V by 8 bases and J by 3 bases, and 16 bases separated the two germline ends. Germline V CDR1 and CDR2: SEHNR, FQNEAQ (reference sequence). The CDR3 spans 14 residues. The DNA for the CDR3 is TGTGCCAGCTACCTCCCCGGGAGCGACTATGGCTACACCTTC. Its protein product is CASYLPGSDYGYTF.

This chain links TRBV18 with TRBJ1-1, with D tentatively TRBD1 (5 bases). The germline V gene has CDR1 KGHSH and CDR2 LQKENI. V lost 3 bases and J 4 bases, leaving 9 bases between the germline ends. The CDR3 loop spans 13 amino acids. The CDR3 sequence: CASSPGPSTEAFF. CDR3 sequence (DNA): TGTGCCAGCTCACCGGGGCCGAGCACTGAAGCTTTCTTT.

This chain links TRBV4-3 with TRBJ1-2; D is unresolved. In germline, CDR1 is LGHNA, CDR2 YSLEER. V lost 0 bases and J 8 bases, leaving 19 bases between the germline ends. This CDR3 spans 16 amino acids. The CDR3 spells CASSQDWPGGIGGYTF. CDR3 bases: TGCGCCAGCAGCCAAGATTGGCCAGGTGGCATTGGAGGCTACACCTTC.

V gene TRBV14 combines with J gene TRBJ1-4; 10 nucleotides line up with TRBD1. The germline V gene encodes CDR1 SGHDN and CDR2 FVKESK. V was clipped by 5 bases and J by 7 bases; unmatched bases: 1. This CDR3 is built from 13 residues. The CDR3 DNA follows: TGTGCCAGCAGCAGGACAGGGGGTGAAAAACTGTTTTTT. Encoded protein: CASSRTGGEKLFF.

The CDR3 DNA follows: TGTGCCAGCAGTACCTCGACTAGCGGTCGTTCCGGGGAGCTGTTTTTT. Residues: CASSTSTSGRSGELFF. V and J are TRBV27 and TRBJ2-2; 9 positions match TRBD2. This CDR3 region has 16 residues. Per the germline V gene, CDR1 is MNHEY and CDR2 is SMNVEV (reference sequence). The V and J ends lost 5 bases and 6 bases, in that order; junction bases with no gene match: 10.

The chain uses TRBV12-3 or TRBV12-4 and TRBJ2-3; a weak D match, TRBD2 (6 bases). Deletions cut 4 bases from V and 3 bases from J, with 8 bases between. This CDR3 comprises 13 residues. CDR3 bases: TGTGCCAGCAGTTCGGGGGTAACAGATACGCAGTATTTT. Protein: CASSSGVTDTQYF.

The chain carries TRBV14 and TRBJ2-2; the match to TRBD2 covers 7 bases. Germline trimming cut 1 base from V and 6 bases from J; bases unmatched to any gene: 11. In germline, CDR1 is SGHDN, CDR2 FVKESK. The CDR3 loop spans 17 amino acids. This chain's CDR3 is CASSQVGAREFSGELFF. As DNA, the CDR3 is TGTGCCAGCAGCCAAGTTGGTGCGCGGGAGTTCTCCGGGGAGCTGTTTTTT. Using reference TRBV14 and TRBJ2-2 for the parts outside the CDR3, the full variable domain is EAGVTQFPSHSVIEKGQTVTLRCDPISGHDNLYWYRRVMGKEIKFLLHFVKESKQDESGMPNNRFLAERTGGTYSTLKVQPAELEDSGVYFCASSQVGAREFSGELFFGEGSRLTVL.